Listed here are 31 T cell receptor beta chains from one sample, sequenced in a study of blood T cell repertoires in COVID-19. Profiled with immunoSEQ multiplex PCR; TCRdb holds only in-frame clones, not every one. The table lists around 86,000 clones, more than 75% of them singletons. Specimen: peripheral blood. These receptors were taken from a human donor in a cohort sampled during active COVID-19.

The table lists this clone with a few counts. This rearrangement joins TRBV2 to TRBJ2-1, with TRBD2 matching over 10 bases. Trimming cost V 5 bases and J 6 bases; bases outside gene matches: 7. The germline V gene has CDR1 SNHLY and CDR2 FYNNEI. This CDR3 comprises 15 residues. The CDR3 DNA reads as TGTGCCAGCAGTCCTAATAGCGGGGGGAGCAATGAGCAGTTCTTC. It specifies CASSPNSGGSNEQFF.

The sample holds a few counts of this clone. The CDR3 coding sequence is TGTGCCACCGAGGGACAGCAAAAAGAAAAACTGTTTTTT. Its protein is CATEGQQKEKLFF. The chain joins TRBV28 to TRBJ1-4; 7 bases fit TRBD1. The V and J ends lost 10 bases and 8 bases, in that order; junction bases with no gene match: 10. The CDR3 covers 13 residues. Germline loops: CDR1 MDHEN, CDR2 SYDVKM.

CDR3 region: CASSPRDTWETQYF. CDR3 DNA sequence: TGTGCCAGCAGCCCTCGGGACACTTGGGAGACCCAGTACTTC. The chain couples TRBV9 to TRBJ2-5, with D perhaps matching TRBD1 (6 bases). The CDR3 has 14 residues. Trimming cost V 4 bases and J 5 bases, with 15 bases left between them. CDR1 SGDLS and CDR2 YYNGEE come from the germline V gene.

This chain joins TRBV7-6 and TRBJ1-1; D is possibly TRBD1 (6 bases). CDR1 and CDR2 from the germline V gene are SGHVS and FNYEAQ. The CDR3 is 13 residues long. Trimming shortened V by 5 bases and J by 11 bases, and 18 bases separated the two germline ends. CDR3 nucleotides: TGTGCCAGCAGCCCAGGACAGCACCTGGTTGCTTTCTTT. Translation: CASSPGQHLVAFF.

The V and J genes are TRBV30 and TRBJ1-2; D ambiguous. The germline V and J ends were trimmed by 2 bases and 7 bases, with 11 bases remaining between them. The CDR3 is 12 amino acids. Germline-derived CDR1 and CDR2 are GTSNPN and SVGIG (reference sequence). CDR3 region: CAWSFSLGGYTF. The CDR3 DNA sequence: TGTGCCTGGAGTTTTTCCCTCGGTGGCTACACCTTC.

Here the CDR3 reads CASSYSYAGNTEAFF. The CDR3, as DNA: TGTGCCAGCAGTTACTCGTACGCAGGCAACACTGAAGCTTTCTTT. The chain recombines TRBV6-5 with TRBJ1-1; D unclear. The germline V gene has CDR1 MNHEY and CDR2 SVGAGI. V lost 0 bases, J lost 2 bases, and 10 bases lay in between. This CDR3 has 15 amino acids.

This clone was found a few times. The chain has TRBV5-4 and TRBJ2-7, with 9 positions matching TRBD1. The CDR3 extends over 15 amino acids. Unmatched junction bases numbered 7, after V lost 5 bases and J lost 1 base. Germline CDR1 and CDR2: SGHNT and YYREEE (reference sequence). CDR3 nucleotides: TGTGCCAGCAGACCAGGACAGGGGACTTCCTACGAGCAGTACTTC. It codes for CASRPGQGTSYEQYF.

The chain carries TRBV6-5 and TRBJ1-5; D ambiguous. Trimming shortened V by 0 bases and J by 2 bases, and 8 bases separated the two germline ends. The CDR3 runs 15 residues. In germline, CDR1 is MNHEY, CDR2 SVGAGI. The DNA of the CDR3 is TGTGCCAGCAGTTACTCGTACGGGGGCAATCAGCCCCAGCATTTT. Amino acids: CASSYSYGGNQPQHF.

This clone was seen just once. The chain combines TRBV6-5 with TRBJ2-7, with 9 bases identical to TRBD2. This CDR3 has 15 amino acids. J gave up 5 bases and V 6 bases, and 11 bases lay outside the gene matches. Germline loops: CDR1 MNHEY, CDR2 SVGAGI. This CDR3 is CASSNSAGLADEQYF. The CDR3 region has the DNA TGTGCCAGCAGCAACTCAGCGGGACTAGCAGACGAGCAGTACTTC.

The J gene is TRBJ2-7, the V gene TRBV9; D perhaps matches TRBD1 (6 bases). From germline, CDR1 is SGDLS and CDR2 YYNGEE. This CDR3 is 16 amino acids long. V gave up 0 bases and J gave up 5 bases, with 18 bases separating them. The CDR3 nucleotides are TGTGCCAGCAGCGTAGGGACAGTGCCCTACCTCGACGAGCAGTACTTC. It yields the protein CASSVGTVPYLDEQYF.

The table lists this clone with a few counts. This chain joins TRBV2 and TRBJ2-1; D perhaps matches TRBD2 (5 bases). The germline V gene encodes CDR1 SNHLY and CDR2 FYNNEI. With 6 bases removed from V and 0 bases from J, the gap between germline ends came to 12 bases. The CDR3 runs to 15 residues. CDR3 in DNA: TGTGCCAGCAGAGAGCGGTTGAGCTCCTACAATGAGCAGTTCTTC. Encoded protein: CASRERLSSYNEQFF.

V and J are TRBV28 and TRBJ1-2; perhaps TRBD1 as D (5 bases). CDR1 is MDHEN and CDR2 is SYDVKM in the germline V gene. Trimming stripped 3 bases from V and 4 bases from J, with 12 bases between. CDR3 length equals 14 residues. The DNA of the CDR3 is TGTGCCAGCAGTTTGTGGCTGGGGGGCTATGGCTACACCTTC. Residues: CASSLWLGGYGYTF.

V is TRBV28 and J is TRBJ2-7, with D possibly being TRBD2 (5 bases). Germline CDR1 is MDHEN and CDR2 is SYDVKM. The CDR3 loop spans 12 amino acids. V lost 4 bases, J lost 4 bases, and 8 bases lay in between. The CDR3 DNA reads TGTGCCAGCAGTTATAGCGTTTACGAGCAGTACTTC. Protein: CASSYSVYEQYF.

This clone was recorded only once. The chain employs TRBV6-1 and TRBJ2-4; D gene ambiguous. CDR3 size: 14 residues. Trimming left V 3 bases short and J 8 bases short, with 14 bases between. CDR1 and CDR2 (germline): MNHNS, SASEGT. In nucleotides, the CDR3 is TGTGCCAGCAGTGATAATCTAGTTAGGTACATTCAGTACTTC. This gives the protein CASSDNLVRYIQYF.

This chain connects TRBV5-4 to TRBJ2-5; tentative D call: TRBD1 (6 bases). V lost 3 bases to trimming and J lost 2 bases, with 8 bases between them. Germline V gene lookup returns CDR1 SGHNT and CDR2 YYREEE (reference sequence). This CDR3 is 13 amino acids long. The CDR3: CASSSDRQETQYF. In DNA, the CDR3 is TGTGCCAGCAGCTCCGACAGGCAAGAGACCCAGTACTTC.

This clone came up once. The chain employs TRBV5-4 and TRBJ2-7; 9 bases line up with TRBD1. The CDR3 sequence is 13 residues long. Germline V CDR1 and CDR2: SGHNT, YYREEE (reference sequence). The V gene end was trimmed by 5 bases and the J gene end by 6 bases; junction bases not matched to a gene: 6. As DNA, the CDR3 is TGTGCCAGCAGGATACAGGGGGCAGGCGAGCAGTACTTC. Protein product: CASRIQGAGEQYF.

This clone showed up just once. This chain links TRBV5-1 with TRBJ1-4, with 10 bases that match TRBD1. The CDR3 extends over 17 amino acids. The germline V gene encodes CDR1 SGHRS and CDR2 YFSETQ. The J segment lost 0 bases and the V segment lost 9 bases, leaving 11 bases of the junction unmatched. CDR3 in DNA: TGCGCCACCAGACGGGGGACAGGGGAGCCAACTAATGAAAAACTGTTTTTT. Translation gives CATRRGTGEPTNEKLFF.

The V gene is TRBV19, the J gene TRBJ1-2; maybe TRBD1 (6 bases). This CDR3 comprises 12 residues. Germline loops: CDR1 LNHDA, CDR2 SQIVND (reference sequence). V was cut by 4 bases and J by 3 bases, with 6 bases left in between. CDR3 loop: CASSRQDYGYTF. CDR3 bases: TGTGCCAGTAGTAGACAGGACTATGGCTACACCTTC.

The count of this clone is one. The chain employs TRBV12-3 or TRBV12-4 and TRBJ2-7; 7 bases are shared with TRBD1. The CDR3 is 12 residues long. V was pared by 6 bases and J by 10 bases, with 9 bases of the junction left unmatched. Here the CDR3 DNA reads TGTGCCAGCAGCCCAGGACAGGCCCTTCAGTACTTC. The encoded protein is CASSPGQALQYF.

The J gene is TRBJ1-4, the V gene TRBV3-1 (or the pseudogene TRBV3-2); tentatively, D is TRBD1 (5 bases). Trimming pared 6 bases from V and 7 bases from J, leaving 18 bases between. Germline V lookup: CDR1 LGHDT, CDR2 YNNKEL (reference sequence). This CDR3 region has 15 residues. The CDR3 sequence is CASRPHTGSSEKLFF. The CDR3 nucleotides are TGTGCCAGCAGGCCCCATACAGGCTCCTCTGAAAAACTGTTTTTT.

This sequence joins TRBV5-1 and TRBJ1-4; TRBD1 might be the D (6 bases). V was trimmed by 4 bases and J by 4 bases, leaving 14 bases between them. This CDR3 region has 15 residues. CDR1 is SGHRS and CDR2 is YFSETQ in the germline V gene. CDR3 sequence: CASSMGTGSNEKLFF. The CDR3 region has the DNA TGCGCCAGCAGCATGGGTACAGGGAGTAATGAAAAACTGTTTTTT.

For this clone: This sample also contains other DNA sequences that code for the same CDR3. The genes are TRBV29-1 and TRBJ2-2; TRBD1 matches 9 bases. Germline V gives CDR1 SQVTM, CDR2 ANQGSEA. The CDR3 extends over 13 amino acids. After removal of 4 bases from V and 6 bases from J, the junction contained 3 bases not matched to a gene. This CDR3 is CSVGQGVAGELFF. CDR3 DNA: TGCAGCGTTGGACAGGGGGTCGCCGGGGAGCTGTTTTTT.

The chain recombines TRBV19 with TRBJ2-2; 11 bases fit TRBD2. CDR3 length equals 17 residues. Germline lookup yields CDR1 LNHDA and CDR2 SQIVND (reference sequence). With 5 bases clipped from V and 2 bases from J, the junction kept 7 bases outside the gene matches. The CDR3 loop reads CASSGRGLAENTGELFF. The DNA of the CDR3 is TGTGCCAGTAGTGGACGGGGACTAGCGGAAAACACCGGGGAGCTGTTTTTT.

This chain uses TRBV7-3 with TRBJ1-1, with a tentative D call TRBD1 (5 bases). This CDR3 spans 13 amino acids. Deletions cut 5 bases from V and 8 bases from J, with 15 bases between. Germline CDR1 is SGHTA and CDR2 is FQGTGA. CDR3 amino acids: CASSPPEGPEAFF. As DNA, the CDR3 is TGTGCCAGCAGCCCCCCGGAGGGGCCCGAAGCTTTCTTT.

The gene calls are TRBV19 and TRBJ2-3; 10 bases fit TRBD2. J lost 3 bases, V lost 3 bases, and 6 bases had no gene match. The CDR3 consists of 16 residues. The germline V gene encodes CDR1 LNHDA and CDR2 SQIVND (reference sequence). CDR3 amino acids: CASSIPSGSGTDTQYF. CDR3 coding DNA: TGTGCCAGTAGTATCCCTAGCGGGAGTGGAACAGATACGCAGTATTTT.

The chain carries TRBV2 and TRBJ2-7, with a weak D call TRBD1 (6 bases). The CDR3 has 13 residues. Deletions cut 3 bases from V and 3 bases from J, with 9 bases between. Germline V gene lookup returns CDR1 SNHLY and CDR2 FYNNEI. This CDR3 reads CASSDRGYYEQYF. CDR3 coding DNA: TGTGCCAGCAGTGACAGGGGTTACTACGAGCAGTACTTC.

This clone was counted a single time. The CDR3 here is CASSEQGDNYGYTF. The CDR3 coding sequence is TGTGCCAGCAGTGAGCAGGGGGATAACTATGGCTACACCTTC. This rearrangement joins TRBV2 to TRBJ1-2; TRBD1 matches at 7 bases. Germline CDR1 reads SNHLY; CDR2 reads FYNNEI. Trimming removed 3 bases from V and 1 base from J; junction bases left unmatched: 2. CDR3 size: 14 residues.

The chain combines TRBV19 with TRBJ2-1; TRBD2 might be the D (6 bases). CDR1 is LNHDA, CDR2 SQIVND, per germline (reference sequence). This CDR3 contains 13 residues. V lost 3 bases and J 6 bases, leaving 9 bases between the germline ends. The DNA for the CDR3 is TGTGCCAGTAGTATCGCGGGACGCAATGAGCAGTTCTTC. Residues: CASSIAGRNEQFF.

CDR3 amino acids: CASSFPTPPNTGELFF. CDR3 in DNA: TGCGCCAGCAGCTTTCCAACACCCCCGAACACCGGGGAGCTGTTTTTT. This chain uses TRBV5-1 with TRBJ2-2; no firm D call. The CDR3 consists of 16 residues. Germline CDR1 reads SGHRS; CDR2 reads YFSETQ. With 2 bases removed from V and 0 bases from J, the gap between germline ends came to 11 bases.

J is TRBJ2-2 and V is TRBV13; 14 bases are shared with TRBD2. The length of the CDR3 is 16 residues. Looked up from germline, CDR1 is PRHDT and CDR2 is FYEKMQ (reference sequence). V was clipped by 3 bases and J by 5 bases; unmatched bases: 2. Here the CDR3 DNA reads TGTGCCAGCAGCTTCTGGACTAGCGGGAGGACCGGGGAGCTGTTTTTT. Translated, it gives CASSFWTSGRTGELFF.

The rearrangement uses TRBV7-9 and TRBJ1-3; D uncertain. The CDR3 is 14 residues long. The germline V and J ends were trimmed by 5 bases and 0 bases, with 8 bases remaining between them. Germline V gene sequence: CDR1 SEHNR, CDR2 FQNEAQ (reference sequence). CDR3 sequence reads: CASSVQVSGNTIYF. As DNA, the CDR3 is TGTGCCAGCAGCGTTCAGGTCTCTGGAAACACCATATATTTT.